This T cell receptor (beta chain) was recorded in a study of early T cells in non-severe SARS-CoV-2 infection. The CDR3 has 15 residues. The J segment lost 4 bases and the V segment lost 5 bases, leaving 9 bases of the junction unmatched. The germline CDR1 and CDR2 sequences are DFQATT and SNEGSKA (reference sequence). TCRdb reprocessed the 5' RACE reads with MiXCR, giving one entry per CDR3 protein. The top ten clones hold 6% to 6.5% of a sample with about 37,000 distinct CDR3 sequences, roughly 5.4% of them seen once. There are many counts of this clonotype. The sequenced sample was whole blood, obtained at baseline. The clonotype originates from an adult who was a healthcare worker with PCR-confirmed SARS-CoV-2 infection or an uninfected control (not recorded which). This sequence joins TRBV20-1 and TRBJ2-1; 9 nucleotides align to TRBD2. DNA for the CDR3: TGCAGTGCTTCTAGCGGGGCCCCCATTTACAATGAGCAGTTCTTC. Translation: CSASSGAPIYNEQFF.